Below, 10 T cell receptor beta chains from the same sample are listed, as sequenced in a study of cytomegalovirus exposure and HLA in healthy donors. The PCR employed 60 Vbeta primers together with 13 Jbeta primers. The method was immunoSEQ multiplex PCR; TCRdb's version includes in-frame clones alone and lacks a portion of them. The table includes about 91,000 clones, 69% detected once. Sequencing input: PBMCs. These receptors were taken from a female donor in good health and CMV-seronegative.

The chain combines TRBV5-4 with TRBJ2-1, with a weak D call TRBD2 (7 bases). CDR3 length: 15 residues. Trimming pared 5 bases from V and 6 bases from J, leaving 18 bases between. Per germline, CDR1 SGHNT and CDR2 YYREEE (reference sequence). In DNA, the CDR3 is TGTGCCAGCAGTCTAGCGGCCCCGGGGGCCAATGAGCAGTTCTTC. Protein product: CASSLAAPGANEQFF.

The CDR3 loop is CASSRTSGIAQETQYF. DNA for the CDR3: TGTGCCAGCAGCCGGACTAGCGGGATTGCCCAAGAGACCCAGTACTTC. The gene calls are TRBV7-9 and TRBJ2-5, with 12 bases that match TRBD2. There are 16 residues in the CDR3. After removal of 5 bases from V and 1 base from J, the junction contained 5 bases not matched to a gene. Per germline, CDR1 SEHNR and CDR2 FQNEAQ (reference sequence).

The chain is built from TRBV7-2 and TRBJ1-2; D is unclear. The CDR3 is 15 amino acids. The V gene's germline CDR1 is SGHTA and CDR2 FQGNSA. The ends were cut back, 2 bases at V and 0 bases at J, with 10 bases in the middle. CDR3 sequence (DNA): TGTGCCAGCAGCTTAAATCAGTTCGCTAACTATGGCTACACCTTC. Translating gives CASSLNQFANYGYTF.

The chain employs TRBV15 and TRBJ1-3; TRBD1 aligns across 8 bases. Germline V lookup: CDR1 LNHNV, CDR2 YYDKDF (reference sequence). CDR3 length equals 20 residues. The V and J ends lost 1 base and 5 bases, in that order; junction bases with no gene match: 19. The CDR3 loop is CATSRASKFQDRDPRNTIYF. As DNA, the CDR3 is TGTGCCACCAGCAGAGCCTCAAAGTTTCAGGACAGGGACCCGAGAAACACCATATATTTT.

V is TRBV27 and J is TRBJ2-3; D is unresolved. V lost 5 bases, J lost 3 bases, and 12 bases lay in between. Germline V CDR1 and CDR2: MNHEY, SMNVEV (reference sequence). The CDR3 contains 14 residues. The CDR3 is CASSEPRTTDTQYF. For the CDR3, the DNA is TGTGCCAGCAGTGAACCAAGAACAACAGATACGCAGTATTTT.

This clone was picked up one time. The chain links TRBV5-1 to TRBJ2-1, with 10 bases lining up with TRBD2. Germline V gene lookup returns CDR1 SGHRS and CDR2 YFSETQ. The CDR3 runs 15 residues. J lost 4 bases, V lost 2 bases, and 3 bases had no gene match. The CDR3 is CASSFLAGVYNEQFF. CDR3 in DNA: TGCGCCAGCAGCTTCCTAGCGGGGGTGTACAATGAGCAGTTCTTC.

The chain is built from TRBV7-2 and TRBJ2-1; 16 bases match TRBD2. Germline CDR1 and CDR2: SGHTA and FQGNSA. Trimming took 4 bases from V and 7 from J; bases not matched to a gene: 4. The CDR3 covers 16 residues. The CDR3, as DNA: TGTGCCAGCAGCTCTTCGGGACTAGCGGGAGGGAATGAGCAGTTCTTC. It specifies CASSSSGLAGGNEQFF.

In its sample, this clone was seen once. The V and J genes are TRBV5-1 and TRBJ1-1, with D unclear. Per germline, CDR1 SGHRS and CDR2 YFSETQ. The CDR3 extends over 14 amino acids. V was cut by 4 bases and J by 0 bases, with 10 bases left in between. The DNA for the CDR3 is TGCGCCAGCAGCCGCGGGATGTTGAACACTGAAGCTTTCTTT. Translating it yields CASSRGMLNTEAFF.

This chain uses TRBV9 with TRBJ2-5, with 12 bases matching TRBD1. The CDR3 contains 16 residues. The trim removed 4 bases at V and 3 bases at J, leaving 7 bases unmatched. Germline CDR1 and CDR2: SGDLS and YYNGEE. CDR3 in DNA: TGTGCCAGCAGCAGAAGGGACAGGGGGCACGAAGAGACCCAGTACTTC. Its protein product is CASSRRDRGHEETQYF.

The V call is TRBV27, the J call TRBJ2-1; 7 positions agree with TRBD2. V lost 6 bases to trimming and J lost 0 bases; unmatched junction nucleotides: 5. The CDR3 has 15 residues. Germline lookup yields CDR1 MNHEY and CDR2 SMNVEV (reference sequence). CDR3 sequence: CASRDGGSSYNEQFF. The CDR3 DNA is TGTGCCAGCAGAGACGGGGGGAGCTCCTACAATGAGCAGTTCTTC.